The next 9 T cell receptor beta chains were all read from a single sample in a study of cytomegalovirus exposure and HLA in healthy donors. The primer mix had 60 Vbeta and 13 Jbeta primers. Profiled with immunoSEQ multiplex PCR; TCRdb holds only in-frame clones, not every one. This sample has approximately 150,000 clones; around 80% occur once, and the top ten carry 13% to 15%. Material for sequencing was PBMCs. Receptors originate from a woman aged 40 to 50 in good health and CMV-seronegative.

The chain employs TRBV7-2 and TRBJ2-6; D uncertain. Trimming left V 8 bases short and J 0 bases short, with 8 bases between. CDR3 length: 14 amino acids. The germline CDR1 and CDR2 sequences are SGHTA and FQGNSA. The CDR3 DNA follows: TGTGCCAGCGTCACTGTCTCTGGGGCCAACGTCCTGACTTTC. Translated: CASVTVSGANVLTF.

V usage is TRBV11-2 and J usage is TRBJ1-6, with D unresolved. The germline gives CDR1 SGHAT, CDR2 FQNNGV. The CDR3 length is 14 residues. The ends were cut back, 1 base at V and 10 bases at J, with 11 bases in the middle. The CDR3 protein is CASSLVFGESPLHF. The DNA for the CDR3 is TGTGCCAGCAGCTTAGTCTTCGGTGAATCACCCCTCCACTTT.

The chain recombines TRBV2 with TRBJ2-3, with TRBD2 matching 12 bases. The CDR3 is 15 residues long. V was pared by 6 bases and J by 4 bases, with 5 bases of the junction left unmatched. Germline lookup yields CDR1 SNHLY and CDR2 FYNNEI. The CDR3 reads CASSLTSGRSDTQYF. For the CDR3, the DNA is TGTGCCAGCAGCCTGACTAGCGGGAGATCAGATACGCAGTATTTT.

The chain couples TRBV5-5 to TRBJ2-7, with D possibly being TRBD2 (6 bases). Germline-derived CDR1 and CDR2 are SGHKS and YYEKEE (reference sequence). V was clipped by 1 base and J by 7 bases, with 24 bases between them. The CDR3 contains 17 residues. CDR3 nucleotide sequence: TGTGCCAGCAGCTTGTGGTTAGTGGGAGGCCCTCGGGAGGAGCAGTACTTC. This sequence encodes CASSLWLVGGPREEQYF.

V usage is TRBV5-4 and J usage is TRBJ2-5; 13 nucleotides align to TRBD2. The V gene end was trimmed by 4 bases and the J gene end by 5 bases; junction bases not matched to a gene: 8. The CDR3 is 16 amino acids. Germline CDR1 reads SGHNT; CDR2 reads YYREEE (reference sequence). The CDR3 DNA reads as TGTGCCAGCAGCCTCGGACTAGCGGGAGTTCGGGAGACCCAGTACTTC. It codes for CASSLGLAGVRETQYF.

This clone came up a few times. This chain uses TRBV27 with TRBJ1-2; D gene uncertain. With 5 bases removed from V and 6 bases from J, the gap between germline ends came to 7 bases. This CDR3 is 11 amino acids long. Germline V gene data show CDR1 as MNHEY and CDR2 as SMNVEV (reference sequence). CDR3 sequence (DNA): TGTGCCAGCAGTGGAGGGAATGGCTACACCTTC. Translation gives CASSGGNGYTF.

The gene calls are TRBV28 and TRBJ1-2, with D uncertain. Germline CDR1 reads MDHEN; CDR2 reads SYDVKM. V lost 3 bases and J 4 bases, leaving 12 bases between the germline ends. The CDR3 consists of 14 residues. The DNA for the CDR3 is TGTGCCAGCAGTTTCGCAGGCTCACCCTATGGCTACACCTTC. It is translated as CASSFAGSPYGYTF.

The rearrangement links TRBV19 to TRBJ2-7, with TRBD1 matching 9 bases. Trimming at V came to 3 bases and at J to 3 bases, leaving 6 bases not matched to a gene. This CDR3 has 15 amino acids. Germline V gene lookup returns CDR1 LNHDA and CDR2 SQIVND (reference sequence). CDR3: CASSIGTGNFYEQYF. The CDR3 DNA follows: TGTGCCAGTAGTATCGGGACAGGGAATTTCTACGAGCAGTACTTC.

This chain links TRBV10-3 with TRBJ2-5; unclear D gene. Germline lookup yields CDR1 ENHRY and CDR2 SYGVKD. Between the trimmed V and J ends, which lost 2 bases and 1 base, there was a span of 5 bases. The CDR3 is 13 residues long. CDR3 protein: CAISERVQETQYF. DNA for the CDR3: TGTGCCATCAGTGAGCGGGTCCAAGAGACCCAGTACTTC.